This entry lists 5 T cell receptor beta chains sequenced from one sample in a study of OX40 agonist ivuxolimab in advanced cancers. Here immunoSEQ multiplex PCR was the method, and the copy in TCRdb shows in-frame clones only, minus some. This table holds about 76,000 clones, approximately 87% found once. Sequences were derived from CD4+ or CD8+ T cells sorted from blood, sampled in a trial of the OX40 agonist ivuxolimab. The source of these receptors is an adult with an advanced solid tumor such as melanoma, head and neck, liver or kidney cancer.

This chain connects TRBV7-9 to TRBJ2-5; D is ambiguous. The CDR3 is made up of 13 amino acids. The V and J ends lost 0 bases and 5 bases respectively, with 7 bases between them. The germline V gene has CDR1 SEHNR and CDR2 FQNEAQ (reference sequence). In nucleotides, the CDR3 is TGTGCCAGCAGCTTAGCCCTACCGGAGACCCAGTACTTC. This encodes CASSLALPETQYF.

For the CDR3, the DNA is TGTGCCAGCAGCCAACTAGGGACAGTCGCGTACGAGCAGTACTTC. Encoded protein: CASSQLGTVAYEQYF. The J gene is TRBJ2-7, the V gene TRBV14; 7 bases align to TRBD1. Germline V gene sequence: CDR1 SGHDN, CDR2 FVKESK. V lost 2 bases, J lost 4 bases, and 8 bases stayed unmatched. This CDR3 is 15 amino acids long.

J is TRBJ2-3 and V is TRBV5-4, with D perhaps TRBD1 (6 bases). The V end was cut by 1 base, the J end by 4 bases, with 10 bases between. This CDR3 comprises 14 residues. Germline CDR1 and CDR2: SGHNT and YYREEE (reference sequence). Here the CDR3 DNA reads TGTGCCAGCAGCTTGCGGACAGCCTCAGATACGCAGTATTTT. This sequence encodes CASSLRTASDTQYF.

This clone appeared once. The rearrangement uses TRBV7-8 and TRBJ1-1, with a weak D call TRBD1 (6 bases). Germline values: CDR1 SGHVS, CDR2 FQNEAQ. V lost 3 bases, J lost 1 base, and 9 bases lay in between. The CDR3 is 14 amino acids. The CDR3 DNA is TGTGCCAGCAGCTTCGCAGGGGCGAACACTGAAGCTTTCTTT. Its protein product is CASSFAGANTEAFF.

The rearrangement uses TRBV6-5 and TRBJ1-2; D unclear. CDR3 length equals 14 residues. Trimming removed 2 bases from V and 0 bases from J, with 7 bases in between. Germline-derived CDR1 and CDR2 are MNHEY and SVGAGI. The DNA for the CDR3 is TGTGCCAGCAGTTACAGGCAACCTAACTATGGCTACACCTTC. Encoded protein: CASSYRQPNYGYTF.